This T cell receptor (beta chain) was identified in a study of spatial heterogeneity in lung cancer. The overall study: PBMC samples from follow-up, where available, were sequenced a median of approximately two years after resection. There were consistently more beta-chain sequences detected than alpha-chain sequences. Findings of the study overall: Compared with follow-up, resection was when ubiquitous expanded tumor TCRs appeared in blood more.

Ten or more counts support this clonotype. As yet, its antigen is unknown. One entry per CDR3 protein, called by TCRdb with MiXCR from the 5' RACE reads. The sample has 35,000 to 55,000 distinct CDR3 sequences; 10% to 15% are singletons. Trimming stripped 0 bases from V and 9 bases from J, with 6 bases between. This CDR3 region has 12 residues. Per germline, CDR1 DFQATT and CDR2 SNEGSKA (reference sequence). Time point given: blood at routine non-recurrence follow-up after resection. Unsorted tumor, nontumor lung tissue or cryopreserved PBMC supplied the whole RNA. Sequences were derived from PBMCs, sampled at follow-up. The sequence derives from a male donor with early-stage non-small cell lung cancer. This chain joins TRBV20-1 and TRBJ1-6; D remains ambiguous. CDR3 DNA sequence: TGCAGTGCTAGAGATCCAGGTTCACCCCTCCACTTT. Translation: CSARDPGSPLHF.